A single sample gave rise to the 5 T cell receptor beta chains below, sequenced in a study of blood T cell repertoires in COVID-19 (dated by TCRdb to 2018 to 2020). Library method: the immunoSEQ multiplex PCR assay. TCRdb re-hosts the immuneACCESS table, in-frame sequences only. Its copies lack some clones; in the studies checked, an unresolved V gene accounts for under half of them, and the cause for the rest is not known. The sample contains 85,000 to 120,000 clones, around nine tenths of them found a single time. The ten largest account for about 2.9% of the sample. The sequencing sample was made of peripheral blood. The receptors were sampled from a man aged 50-59 years with active or convalescent COVID-19.

The genes are TRBV27 and TRBJ1-6; TRBD1 might be the D (5 bases). Trimming stripped 3 bases from V and 9 bases from J, with 18 bases between. This CDR3 is 16 amino acids long. CDR1 MNHEY and CDR2 SMNVEV come from the germline V gene (reference sequence). The CDR3 sequence: CASSFFSGLDPSPLHF. Written as DNA, the CDR3 is TGTGCCAGCAGTTTTTTCTCGGGACTCGATCCTTCACCCCTCCACTTT.

The V gene is TRBV7-2, the J gene TRBJ1-6, with 8 positions matching TRBD1. Germline CDR1 SGHTA, CDR2 FQGNSA. The CDR3 consists of 16 residues. The trim removed 2 bases at V and 6 bases at J, leaving 6 bases unmatched. The CDR3 coding sequence is TGTGCCAGCAGCTTAATCCACAGGGGGAGTAATTCACCCCTCCACTTT. It is translated as CASSLIHRGSNSPLHF.

The chain has TRBV2 and TRBJ2-2; 8 bases match TRBD1. The CDR3 spans 13 residues. With V trimmed by 4 bases and J by 5 bases, 0 bases remained unmatched. Germline V gene data show CDR1 as SNHLY and CDR2 as FYNNEI. Here the CDR3 reads CASSGQGTGELFF. For the CDR3, the DNA is TGTGCCAGCAGTGGACAGGGGACCGGGGAGCTGTTTTTT.

This chain uses TRBV11-2 with TRBJ1-5, with D possibly TRBD1 on 6 matching bases. Germline CDR1 reads SGHAT; CDR2 reads FQNNGV. The CDR3 runs to 14 residues. V was clipped by 5 bases and J by 3 bases, with 11 bases between them. The CDR3 reads CASSNGQFNQPQHF. The CDR3 DNA follows: TGTGCCAGCAGCAACGGACAGTTCAATCAGCCCCAGCATTTT.

This sequence joins TRBV5-1 and TRBJ2-1; D is undetermined. This CDR3 is 15 amino acids long. The germline V gene encodes CDR1 SGHRS and CDR2 YFSETQ. Trimming removed 4 bases at V and 0 bases at J, with 11 bases between. CDR3 in DNA: TGCGCCAGCAGCCCCACTGGCGGCTCCTACAATGAGCAGTTCTTC. It specifies CASSPTGGSYNEQFF.